Following are 8 T cell receptor beta chains from one sample sequenced in a study of CD8+CD57+ T cells in acquired aplastic anemia. Genomic DNA, the template, was used for profiling of the TCR beta VDJ and CDR3. TCRdb re-called the reads through MiXCR, storing one row per CDR3 protein. The table includes about 190,000 distinct CDR3 sequences, about half detected once. The specimen was sorted CD4+, CD8+, or CD8+CD57+ T cells (not recorded which) from PBMCs. Receptor source: a human donor in good health, serving as a control.

The chain combines TRBV29-1 with TRBJ2-7, with D maybe TRBD1 (5 bases). The CDR3 is 12 residues long. Trimming left V 7 bases short and J 7 bases short, with 17 bases between. CDR1 and CDR2 (germline): SQVTM, ANQGSEA. CDR3 sequence reads: CSAFRGAEEQYF. Written as DNA, the CDR3 is TGCAGCGCGTTTCGTGGGGCGGAGGAGCAGTACTTC.

There are many counts of this clonotype. This chain links TRBV5-1 with TRBJ2-7, with 8 positions matching TRBD1. The CDR3 runs to 14 residues. The germline V gene has CDR1 SGHRS and CDR2 YFSETQ. Trimming cost V 4 bases and J 7 bases; bases outside gene matches: 10. In DNA form, the CDR3 reads TGCGCCAGCAGCGCCGGGACAGGCCCTCAGGAGCAGTACTTC. Protein product: CASSAGTGPQEQYF.

CDR3 protein: CASSQSGLAGAETQYF. Here the CDR3 DNA reads TGTGCCAGCAGCCAATCGGGACTAGCGGGGGCTGAGACCCAGTACTTC. The chain has TRBV3-1 and TRBJ2-5; TRBD2 matches at 14 bases. Germline V gene lookup returns CDR1 LGHDT and CDR2 YNNKEL (reference sequence). J lost 5 bases, V lost 2 bases, and 4 bases had no gene match. The CDR3 contains 16 residues.

The sample holds a few counts of this clonotype. The J gene is TRBJ1-2, the V gene TRBV28; 10 bases fit TRBD1. In germline, CDR1 is MDHEN, CDR2 SYDVKM. J lost 3 bases, V lost 5 bases, and 6 bases had no gene match. The CDR3 sequence is 15 residues long. Written as DNA, the CDR3 is TGTGCCAGCAGTCCCCTGGGGACAGGGGACTATGGCTACACCTTC. It codes for CASSPLGTGDYGYTF.

The table lists this clonotype with many counts. J is TRBJ2-5 and V is TRBV19, with TRBD1 identical over 11 bases. Germline CDR1 is LNHDA and CDR2 is SQIVND (reference sequence). CDR3 size: 15 residues. The V and J ends lost 6 bases and 5 bases, in that order; junction bases with no gene match: 8. The DNA of the CDR3 is TGTGCCAGTAGAGGACAGGGGGCCGCGTATGAGACCCAGTACTTC. It codes for CASRGQGAAYETQYF.

As for this clonotype: A junction boundary mismatches the germline segment, possibly from a read error. The chain combines TRBV5-6 with TRBJ2-2; maybe TRBD1 (6 bases). The germline gives CDR1 SGHDT, CDR2 YYEEEE. The CDR3 has 19 amino acids. In nucleotides, the CDR3 is TGTGCCAGCAGCTTGGACCCAGGGGTGAGTGGGGTAGGTCACCGGGGAGCTGTTTTT. It yields the protein CASSLDPGVSGVGHRGAVF.

The chain joins TRBV11-2 to TRBJ2-1; D assignment may be TRBD1 or TRBD2 (6 bases each). The germline V gene encodes CDR1 SGHAT and CDR2 FQNNGV. The CDR3 contains 15 residues. V shed 4 bases and J shed 6 bases, with 16 bases lying between them. Here the CDR3 DNA reads TGTGCCAGCAGCTCTTTTGAGGGGGGACCCAATGAGCAGTTCTTC. Protein product: CASSSFEGGPNEQFF.

This clonotype has ten or more counts. The chain uses TRBV15 and TRBJ1-4, with D unclear. With 1 base removed from V and 0 bases from J, the gap between germline ends came to 15 bases. CDR3 length equals 18 residues. Per germline, CDR1 LNHNV and CDR2 YYDKDF (reference sequence). The CDR3 spells CATSRVGFTLATNEKLFF. CDR3 DNA sequence: TGTGCCACCAGCAGAGTGGGCTTTACCCTGGCAACTAATGAAAAACTGTTTTTT.